This passage covers 26 T cell receptor beta chains from one sample sequenced in a study of OX40 agonist ivuxolimab in advanced cancers. The repertoire was sequenced with immunoSEQ multiplex PCR; TCRdb's copy has only in-frame clones and lacks some. The data hold about 83,000 clones, with 92% observed a single time. Sample: CD4+ or CD8+ T cells sorted from blood, taken in a trial of the OX40 agonist ivuxolimab. These TCRs come from an adult with an advanced solid tumor such as melanoma, head and neck, liver or kidney cancer.

As for this clone: This CDR3 is also generated by other DNA sequences in the sample. This chain connects TRBV27 to TRBJ1-2; a possible D gene is TRBD1 (5 bases). V was clipped by 6 bases and J by 4 bases, with 12 bases between them. The CDR3 contains 13 residues. Germline V gives CDR1 MNHEY, CDR2 SMNVEV (reference sequence). The CDR3 sequence is CASSLGGTYGYTF. Written as DNA, the CDR3 is TGTGCCAGCAGCCTCGGGGGTACCTATGGCTACACCTTC.

The V call is TRBV11-2, the J call TRBJ2-7, with 7 bases aligning to TRBD1. CDR3 size: 15 residues. The V and J ends lost 5 bases and 5 bases, in that order; junction bases with no gene match: 12. Per germline, CDR1 SGHAT and CDR2 FQNNGV. The CDR3 sequence is CASSPRAGGFNEQYF. The CDR3 DNA sequence: TGTGCCAGCAGCCCCCGGGCAGGGGGATTTAACGAGCAGTACTTC. Combining the CDR3 with reference TRBV11-2 and TRBJ2-7 gives the whole variable domain EAGVAQSPRYKIIEKRQSVAFWCNPISGHATLYWYQQILGQGPKLLIQFQNNGVVDDSQLPKDRFSAERLKGVDSTLKIQPAKLEDSAVYLCASSPRAGGFNEQYFGPGTRLTVT.

The chain is built from TRBV5-1 and TRBJ2-7; D is undetermined. The CDR3 extends over 14 amino acids. Germline V CDR1 and CDR2: SGHRS, YFSETQ. Trimming took off 3 bases at V and 0 bases at J, with 10 bases between the two ends. The DNA for the CDR3 is TGCGCCAGCAGCTCCGTGCAGAGCTCCTACGAGCAGTACTTC. Encoded protein: CASSSVQSSYEQYF.

The chain combines TRBV7-6 with TRBJ2-2; D not certain. The CDR3 extends over 12 amino acids. Trimming took off 1 base at V and 10 bases at J, with 7 bases between the two ends. The V gene's germline CDR1 is SGHVS and CDR2 FNYEAQ. The CDR3 DNA follows: TGTGCCAGCAGCTTAGGGGTCCAGGAGCTGTTTTTT. It translates to CASSLGVQELFF.

The gene calls are TRBV11-2 and TRBJ2-1, with TRBD2 identical over 10 bases. The germline gives CDR1 SGHAT, CDR2 FQNNGV. This CDR3 contains 14 residues. With V trimmed by 11 bases and J by 5 bases, 9 bases remained unmatched. The CDR3 DNA reads as TGTGCCTCCCGAGGAGCGGGGGGGCACAATGAGCAGTTCTTC. It is translated as CASRGAGGHNEQFF.

The chain recombines TRBV6-5 with TRBJ2-2; weak D call: TRBD2 (5 bases). The CDR3 length is 14 residues. The V end lost 3 bases, the J end lost 5 bases, and 10 bases lay between the germline ends. Germline CDR1 and CDR2: MNHEY and SVGAGI. In nucleotides, the CDR3 is TGTGCCAGCAGTTATGGCAGAGGGACCGGGGAGCTGTTTTTT. Its protein is CASSYGRGTGELFF.

There are a few counts of this clone. The genes are TRBV10-2 and TRBJ2-5; D is possibly TRBD1 (5 bases). Trimming took off 8 bases at V and 4 bases at J, with 14 bases between the two ends. The CDR3 runs to 13 residues. Germline CDR1 WSHSY, CDR2 SAAADI. Here the CDR3 DNA reads TGCGCCAGCGCGTCAGGGAACCGAGAGACCCAGTACTTC. As protein: CASASGNRETQYF.

The chain carries TRBV5-4 and TRBJ2-5; D possibly corresponds to TRBD2 (6 bases). Germline CDR1 SGHNT, CDR2 YYREEE (reference sequence). With 4 bases removed from V and 2 bases from J, the gap between germline ends came to 18 bases. CDR3 length: 16 amino acids. CDR3 in amino acids: CASSVERVLPQETQYF. CDR3 nucleotide sequence: TGTGCCAGCAGCGTGGAGCGGGTCCTGCCACAAGAGACCCAGTACTTC. The full variable domain, with the rest looked up from reference TRBV5-4 and TRBJ2-5, is ETGVTQSPTHLIKTRGQQVTLRCSSQSGHNTVSWYQQALGQGPQFIFQYYREEENGRGNFPPRFSGLQFPNYSSELNVNALELDDSALYLCASSVERVLPQETQYFGPGTRLLVL.

The chain couples TRBV7-9 to TRBJ1-2, with D hard to call. CDR1 is SEHNR, CDR2 FQNEAQ, per germline (reference sequence). The CDR3 runs to 14 residues. Between the trimmed V and J ends, which lost 0 bases and 3 bases, there was a span of 8 bases. CDR3 amino acids: CASSLASGYYGYTF. CDR3 in DNA: TGTGCCAGCAGCTTAGCCTCAGGATACTATGGCTACACCTTC.

The V gene is TRBV2, the J gene TRBJ2-1; 9 bases fit TRBD1. V trimming: 6 bases; J trimming: 2 bases; junction bases outside the gene matches: 2. This CDR3 spans 14 amino acids. Germline V lookup: CDR1 SNHLY, CDR2 FYNNEI. In nucleotides, the CDR3 is TGTGCCAGCAGGGGACAGGGTACCTACAATGAGCAGTTCTTC. Residues: CASRGQGTYNEQFF. Looking up the rest from reference TRBV2 and TRBJ2-1 gives the full variable domain: EPEVTQTPSHQVTQMGQEVILRCVPISNHLYFYWYRQILGQKVEFLVSFYNNEISEKSEIFDDQFSVERPDGSNFTLKIRSTKLEDSAMYFCASRGQGTYNEQFFGPGTRLTVL.

The rearrangement links TRBV2 to TRBJ2-2; 12 bases are a match to TRBD2. V lost 6 bases and J lost 3; bases outside the gene matches: 8. The CDR3 loop spans 17 amino acids. Per the germline V gene, CDR1 is SNHLY and CDR2 is FYNNEI. CDR3 protein: CASRFPSGGADTGELFF. The CDR3 coding sequence is TGTGCCAGCAGATTCCCTAGCGGGGGGGCCGACACCGGGGAGCTGTTTTTT. Full variable domain (outside the CDR3, taken from reference TRBV2 and TRBJ2-2): EPEVTQTPSHQVTQMGQEVILRCVPISNHLYFYWYRQILGQKVEFLVSFYNNEISEKSEIFDDQFSVERPDGSNFTLKIRSTKLEDSAMYFCASRFPSGGADTGELFFGEGSRLTVL.

This sequence joins TRBV6-1 and TRBJ2-7; 8 bases are a match to TRBD1. V shed 3 bases and J 4 bases; nucleotides not matched to a gene: 2. Germline values: CDR1 MNHNS, CDR2 SASEGT. CDR3 length: 13 amino acids. This CDR3 reads CASSDYRGYEQYF. DNA of the CDR3: TGTGCCAGCAGTGACTACAGGGGGTACGAGCAGTACTTC.

The CDR3 reads CATSGTKNTGELFF. CDR3 coding DNA: TGTGCCACCTCTGGGACAAAGAACACCGGGGAGCTGTTTTTT. This chain joins TRBV28 and TRBJ2-2, with D perhaps TRBD1 (6 bases). Trimming took off 10 bases at V and 1 base at J, with 13 bases between the two ends. This CDR3 comprises 14 residues. CDR1 and CDR2 (germline): MDHEN, SYDVKM.

The chain uses TRBV4-3 and TRBJ2-7; tentative D call: TRBD1 (6 bases). V dropped 0 bases and J dropped 3 bases, with 12 bases sitting between them. CDR1 is LGHNA, CDR2 YSLEER, per germline. CDR3 size: 15 residues. CDR3 DNA: TGCGCCAGCAGCCAAGATCAATACAGGGACTACGAGCAGTACTTC. Translated, it gives CASSQDQYRDYEQYF.

The chain carries TRBV19 and TRBJ2-1; 8 nucleotides agree with TRBD2. This CDR3 spans 14 amino acids. Germline V gene data show CDR1 as LNHDA and CDR2 as SQIVND (reference sequence). V gave up 6 bases and J gave up 1 base; unmatched junction bases: 2. CDR3 sequence (DNA): TGTGCCAGTAGACAGCGGGGGTCCTACAATGAGCAGTTCTTC. Residues: CASRQRGSYNEQFF.

The chain recombines TRBV15 with TRBJ2-3; 8 bases map to TRBD2. The CDR3 is 19 amino acids. Germline CDR1 LNHNV, CDR2 YYDKDF (reference sequence). J was trimmed by 4 bases and V by 0 bases; bases with no gene match: 15. The CDR3 DNA reads as TGTGCCACCAGCAGAGATCTCGGAGCTGGACTAGCTCGCGCAGATACGCAGTATTTT. Translating it yields CATSRDLGAGLARADTQYF.

The chain carries TRBV6-1 and TRBJ2-7, with D unresolved. Per the germline V gene, CDR1 is MNHNS and CDR2 is SASEGT. V lost 3 bases to trimming and J lost 5 bases, with 23 bases between them. The CDR3 consists of 17 residues. The CDR3 protein is CASSDIGWKGAMDEQYF. The CDR3 nucleotides are TGTGCCAGCAGTGATATTGGATGGAAGGGTGCGATGGACGAGCAGTACTTC.

This chain links TRBV5-6 with TRBJ1-3, with D hard to call. There are 16 residues in the CDR3. Germline CDR1 and CDR2: SGHDT and YYEEEE. The germline V and J ends were trimmed by 0 bases and 0 bases, with 10 bases remaining between them. CDR3 nucleotides: TGTGCCAGCAGCTTGGGGGTCCCCCTCTCTGGAAACACCATATATTTT. Encoded protein: CASSLGVPLSGNTIYF.

V usage is TRBV9 and J usage is TRBJ1-1; 7 bases align to TRBD1. CDR1 and CDR2 from the germline V gene are SGDLS and YYNGEE. The length of the CDR3 is 13 residues. V shed 2 bases and J 8 bases; nucleotides not matched to a gene: 6. CDR3 loop: CASSVGDSREAFF. Written as DNA, the CDR3 is TGTGCCAGCAGCGTCGGGGACAGCCGGGAAGCTTTCTTT.

The rearrangement links TRBV6-5 to TRBJ2-2; D is possibly TRBD2 (6 bases). CDR3 size: 14 residues. The ends were cut back, 2 bases at V and 3 bases at J, with 7 bases in the middle. Germline-derived CDR1 and CDR2 are MNHEY and SVGAGI. The CDR3 coding sequence is TGTGCCAGCAGTTACGGGGGGTACACCGGGGAGCTGTTTTTT. It encodes CASSYGGYTGELFF.

The chain uses TRBV27 and TRBJ1-4; 8 bases map to TRBD1. The germline CDR1 and CDR2 sequences are MNHEY and SMNVEV (reference sequence). The CDR3 loop spans 14 amino acids. V shed 4 bases, J shed 8 bases, and the junction held 6 bases outside the gene matches. The CDR3 nucleotides read TGTGCCAGCAGTTCGAGACAGGGGAACGAAAAACTGTTTTTT. It is translated as CASSSRQGNEKLFF.

This chain uses TRBV27 with TRBJ2-1; D is unresolved. Germline V CDR1 and CDR2: MNHEY, SMNVEV (reference sequence). The ends were cut back, 5 bases at V and 2 bases at J, with 13 bases in the middle. CDR3 length: 15 residues. For the CDR3, the DNA is TGTGCCAGCAGTATCCATAGGGTACCCTACAATGAGCAGTTCTTC. It encodes CASSIHRVPYNEQFF.

V gene TRBV13 combines with J gene TRBJ2-7; no definite D call. In germline, CDR1 is PRHDT, CDR2 FYEKMQ (reference sequence). CDR3 length: 14 residues. Trimming removed 0 bases at V and 4 bases at J, with 10 bases between. The CDR3 protein is CASSLGYSQYEQYF. DNA for the CDR3: TGTGCCAGCAGCTTAGGGTACAGCCAATACGAGCAGTACTTC.

The chain joins TRBV19 to TRBJ2-7, with D unresolved. The germline gives CDR1 LNHDA, CDR2 SQIVND (reference sequence). CDR3 size: 15 residues. The V end was cut by 1 base, the J end by 0 bases, with 10 bases between. The CDR3 DNA sequence: TGTGCCAGTAGTATAGGGCTAAGTTTCTCCTACGAGCAGTACTTC. This translates into CASSIGLSFSYEQYF.

This clone was picked up one time. The genes are TRBV7-2 and TRBJ1-1; unclear D gene. Trimming removed 0 bases from V and 3 bases from J, with 14 bases in between. The germline V gene encodes CDR1 SGHTA and CDR2 FQGNSA. The CDR3 extends over 16 amino acids. The CDR3 spells CASSLAFEGEDTEAFF. Written as DNA, the CDR3 is TGTGCCAGCAGCTTAGCGTTCGAGGGAGAGGACACTGAAGCTTTCTTT.

The CDR3 DNA reads TGCGCCAGCAGCCCCATCCCGGGCGCCGAGGGGTGGGTCAATGAGCAGTTCTTC. Its protein product is CASSPIPGAEGWVNEQFF. V is TRBV5-1 and J is TRBJ2-1; D is possibly TRBD1 or TRBD2 (5 bases each). CDR1 and CDR2 from the germline V gene are SGHRS and YFSETQ. The V end lost 4 bases, the J end lost 6 bases, and 26 bases lay between the germline ends. This CDR3 is built from 18 residues.